The rows below give T cell receptor beta chains drawn from one sample of a study of T cells in Graves' hyperthyroidism and ophthalmopathy. TCRdb processed the multiplex PCR reads anew with MiXCR; each CDR3 protein has one entry. Among a few hundred thousand distinct CDR3 sequences listed, roughly 25% were seen once. Source material: blood. These receptors came from a man aged 45-60 years with Graves' hyperthyroidism. Each CDR3 is given with its conserved first and last residue. A D gene is named only where the DNA matches it firmly. Rows give clone size only sometimes, using once, few, many, or a class for an expanded clone.

clone_size: .; d_call: .; j_call: TRBJ2-1; v_call: TRBV19; cdr3_nt: TGTGCCAGTTTGGCTGAGTCCAATGAGCAGTTCTTC; cdr3_aa: CASLAESNEQFF
clone_size: many; d_call: .; j_call: TRBJ1-1; v_call: TRBV12-3/TRBV12-4; cdr3_nt: TGTGCCAGCAGTCTGGGACCTCTGCGCACTGAAGCTTTCTTT; cdr3_aa: CASSLGPLRTEAFF
clone_size: few; d_call: .; j_call: TRBJ2-2; v_call: TRBV6-5; cdr3_nt: TGTGCCAGCAGTTACATATGGGGCACCGGGGAGCTGTTTTTT; cdr3_aa: CASSYIWGTGELFF
clone_size: .; d_call: .; j_call: TRBJ2-2; v_call: TRBV29-1; cdr3_nt: TGCAGCGTTGAGAGCATCCTAAGGTCCGGGGAGCTGTTTTTT; cdr3_aa: CSVESILRSGELFF
clone_size: few; d_call: .; j_call: TRBJ2-2; v_call: TRBV28; cdr3_nt: TGTGCCAGCAACCCGGACCTTTACGAGACCGGGGAGCTGTTTTTT; cdr3_aa: CASNPDLYETGELFF
clone_size: .; d_call: TRBD2; j_call: TRBJ2-1; v_call: TRBV5-1; cdr3_nt: TGCGCCAGCAGCACGGGACTAGCGGGTAGCTCCTACAATGAGCAGTTCTTC; cdr3_aa: CASSTGLAGSSYNEQFF
clone_size: many; d_call: .; j_call: TRBJ2-1; v_call: TRBV28; cdr3_nt: TGTGCCAGCAGCCGCACCGACAGGCCGGAGGGGTTCTTC; cdr3_aa: CASSRTDRPEGFF
clone_size: .; d_call: .; j_call: TRBJ2-3; v_call: TRBV5-1; cdr3_nt: TGCGCCAGCAGCTTGGGGGGGGACACAGATACGCAGTATTTT; cdr3_aa: CASSLGGDTDTQYF
clone_size: .; d_call: .; j_call: TRBJ2-5; v_call: TRBV9; cdr3_nt: TGTGCCAGCAGCGTAGCGTCTAGGGTTGACGAGACCCAGTACTTC; cdr3_aa: CASSVASRVDETQYF
clone_size: .; d_call: TRBD2; j_call: TRBJ2-3; v_call: TRBV5-6; cdr3_nt: TGTGCCAGCAGCCCACCGGGACTAGCGGGATGGGATACGCAGTATTTT; cdr3_aa: CASSPPGLAGWDTQYF
clone_size: many; d_call: TRBD2; j_call: TRBJ2-3; v_call: TRBV27; cdr3_nt: TGTGCCAGCAGTTTTGAGGCGGGGGACACAGATACGCAGTATTTT; cdr3_aa: CASSFEAGDTDTQYF